The 17 T cell receptor beta chains in this list originate from one sample, sequenced in a study of cytomegalovirus exposure and HLA in healthy donors. It was with 60 Vbeta and 13 Jbeta primers that the PCR ran. The table came from immunoSEQ multiplex PCR; TCRdb's copy has only in-frame clones and leaves some out. The sample carries about 180,000 clones, less than 80% recorded once. The sample was PBMCs. The receptors shown here come from a woman aged 40 to 50 in good health and CMV-seronegative.

Points on this clone: The sample contains more than one DNA sequence encoding this CDR3. The chain employs TRBV6-5 and TRBJ1-3, with TRBD1 matching over 7 bases. V shed 0 bases, J shed 4 bases, and the junction held 3 bases outside the gene matches. This CDR3 contains 15 residues. Germline CDR1 MNHEY, CDR2 SVGAGI. DNA for the CDR3: TGTGCCAGCAGTTACTCAGGGGGCTCGGGAAACACCATATATTTT. Its protein is CASSYSGGSGNTIYF.

The sample holds one count of this clone. The gene calls are TRBV7-8 and TRBJ2-7; D is ambiguous. The ends were cut back, 1 base at V and 3 bases at J, with 13 bases in the middle. CDR1 and CDR2 from the germline V gene are SGHVS and FQNEAQ. The CDR3 runs 15 residues. For the CDR3, the DNA is TGTGCCAGCAGCTTAGTGGCAGGCCTTTACTACGAGCAGTACTTC. Its translation: CASSLVAGLYYEQYF.

This chain links TRBV7-9 with TRBJ1-3; TRBD1 matches at 9 bases. V was clipped by 3 bases and J by 2 bases; unmatched bases: 14. Germline lookup yields CDR1 SEHNR and CDR2 FQNEAQ (reference sequence). This CDR3 region has 19 residues. Here the CDR3 DNA reads TGTGCCAGCAGCTTGCGCCGACAGGGGGTGGAAGGGCCTGGAAACACCATATATTTT. Its protein product is CASSLRRQGVEGPGNTIYF.

The CDR3 nucleotides read TGTGCCAGCAGTTTACTGGGGGCGAGGACTGAAGCTTTCTTT. As protein: CASSLLGARTEAFF. V and J are TRBV28 and TRBJ1-1, with D maybe TRBD1 (6 bases). Trimming took 2 bases from V and 5 from J, leaving 12 bases between them. The germline gives CDR1 MDHEN, CDR2 SYDVKM. This CDR3 comprises 14 residues.

This clone came up a few times. This chain joins TRBV5-6 and TRBJ2-7; D may be TRBD1 (6 bases). The germline V gene encodes CDR1 SGHDT and CDR2 YYEEEE. The V end was cut by 2 bases, the J end by 5 bases, with 14 bases between. This CDR3 region has 14 residues. The CDR3 DNA is TGTGCCAGCAGCTTTCCAGCAGGGGACCACGAGCAGTACTTC. This translates into CASSFPAGDHEQYF.

This clone occurred a few times. The V call is TRBV28, the J call TRBJ1-4, with 7 bases matching TRBD1. CDR1 is MDHEN, CDR2 SYDVKM, per germline. The CDR3 extends over 14 amino acids. J gave up 5 bases and V 4 bases, and 4 bases lay outside the gene matches. The CDR3 protein is CASSSGTVNEKLFF. The CDR3 DNA follows: TGTGCCAGCAGTTCTGGGACAGTGAATGAAAAACTGTTTTTT.

This clone has ten or more counts. Within the sample, other DNA sequences also encode this same CDR3. V usage is TRBV19 and J usage is TRBJ2-7, with TRBD1 identical over 7 bases. The CDR3 length is 14 residues. After removal of 3 bases from V and 2 bases from J, the junction contained 4 bases not matched to a gene. CDR1 LNHDA and CDR2 SQIVND come from the germline V gene (reference sequence). The CDR3 nucleotides are TGTGCCAGTAGTATCGGACAGGAAACCTACGAGCAGTACTTC. Its protein product is CASSIGQETYEQYF.

The rearrangement uses TRBV4-2 and TRBJ2-5, with 8 bases lining up with TRBD1. Germline CDR1 and CDR2: LGHNA and YNFKEQ. The CDR3 contains 14 residues. J gave up 1 base and V 3 bases, and 1 base lay outside the gene matches. In DNA form, the CDR3 reads TGTGCCAGCAGCCACGACAGGGGCCAAGAGACCCAGTACTTC. Translation gives CASSHDRGQETQYF.

J is TRBJ1-5 and V is TRBV10-3; 9 positions agree with TRBD1. There are 14 residues in the CDR3. Trimming took 10 bases from V and 2 from J; bases not matched to a gene: 6. Looked up from germline, CDR1 is ENHRY and CDR2 is SYGVKD. The CDR3 loop reads CATRTGGGNQPQHF. The CDR3 nucleotides are TGTGCCACCCGAACAGGGGGCGGCAATCAGCCCCAGCATTTT.

The CDR3 nucleotides read TGTGCCAGTACCCCAGGACTAGTGGGCTCCTACGAGCAGTACTTC. It codes for CASTPGLVGSYEQYF. The chain uses TRBV19 and TRBJ2-7; 7 bases map to TRBD2. Trimming cost V 7 bases and J 0 bases; bases outside gene matches: 9. Per the germline V gene, CDR1 is LNHDA and CDR2 is SQIVND (reference sequence). The CDR3 has 15 amino acids.

This chain joins TRBV4-1 and TRBJ2-3; 10 nucleotides agree with TRBD2. The CDR3 length is 18 residues. Germline CDR1 reads MGHRA; CDR2 reads YSYEKL. V trimming: 0 bases; J trimming: 4 bases; junction bases outside the gene matches: 10. The CDR3 nucleotides read TGCGCCAGCAGCCAAGATCCCCCCCCTAGCGGGAGTGCAGATACGCAGTATTTT. The encoded protein is CASSQDPPPSGSADTQYF.

The chain carries TRBV19 and TRBJ1-1, with a weak D call TRBD1 (5 bases). The length of the CDR3 is 13 residues. Germline V gives CDR1 LNHDA, CDR2 SQIVND (reference sequence). Trimming left V 8 bases short and J 3 bases short, with 13 bases between. CDR3 DNA sequence: TGTGCCAGTGGTTACAGGATACACACTGAAGCTTTCTTT. Residues: CASGYRIHTEAFF.

The chain recombines TRBV27 with TRBJ2-2; 11 bases agree with TRBD2. The CDR3 covers 16 residues. Germline CDR1 and CDR2: MNHEY and SMNVEV (reference sequence). Trimming cost V 3 bases and J 1 base; bases outside gene matches: 1. The CDR3 DNA reads TGTGCCAGCAGTTTGCTAGCGGGGGGGAACACCGGGGAGCTGTTTTTT. Protein sequence: CASSLLAGGNTGELFF.

V gene TRBV6-4 combines with J gene TRBJ2-3, with D perhaps TRBD2 (7 bases). The CDR3 spans 15 residues. V lost 5 bases and J 4 bases, leaving 16 bases between the germline ends. Germline lookup yields CDR1 MRHNA and CDR2 SNTAGT. CDR3 amino acids: CASSLGSGGADTQYF. In DNA, the CDR3 is TGTGCCAGCAGTCTCGGTTCGGGGGGCGCAGATACGCAGTATTTT.

V gene TRBV28 combines with J gene TRBJ2-5, with D possibly TRBD2 on 6 matching bases. CDR3 size: 13 residues. With 6 bases removed from V and 1 base from J, the gap between germline ends came to 9 bases. The germline V gene has CDR1 MDHEN and CDR2 SYDVKM. The CDR3 region is CASRLGGQETQYF. The CDR3 nucleotides are TGTGCCAGCAGACTGGGGGGCCAAGAGACCCAGTACTTC.

V usage is TRBV12-5 and J usage is TRBJ1-1, with TRBD1 identical over 10 bases. The CDR3 consists of 18 residues. CDR1 and CDR2 from the germline V gene are LGHNT and FRNRAP. V lost 5 bases, J lost 6 bases, and 18 bases stayed unmatched. The CDR3: CASGRTLTDRGLGSEAFF. The CDR3 bases are TGTGCTAGTGGTCGGACCCTGACAGACAGGGGGCTGGGGTCTGAAGCTTTCTTT.

This chain joins TRBV7-8 and TRBJ2-3, with D possibly matching TRBD2 (5 bases). This CDR3 is built from 17 residues. Trimming cost V 1 base and J 1 base, with 15 bases left between them. In germline, CDR1 is SGHVS, CDR2 FQNEAQ. Here the CDR3 reads CASSLGLWRVRTDTQYF. Written as DNA, the CDR3 is TGTGCCAGCAGCTTAGGGCTCTGGCGGGTTCGCACAGATACGCAGTATTTT. Together with reference TRBV7-8 and TRBJ2-3, the CDR3 gives the full variable domain: GAGVSQSPRYKVAKRGQDVALRCDPISGHVSLFWYQQALGQGPEFLTYFQNEAQLDKSGLPSDRFFAERPEGSVSTLKIQRTQQEDSAVYLCASSLGLWRVRTDTQYFGPGTRLTVL.